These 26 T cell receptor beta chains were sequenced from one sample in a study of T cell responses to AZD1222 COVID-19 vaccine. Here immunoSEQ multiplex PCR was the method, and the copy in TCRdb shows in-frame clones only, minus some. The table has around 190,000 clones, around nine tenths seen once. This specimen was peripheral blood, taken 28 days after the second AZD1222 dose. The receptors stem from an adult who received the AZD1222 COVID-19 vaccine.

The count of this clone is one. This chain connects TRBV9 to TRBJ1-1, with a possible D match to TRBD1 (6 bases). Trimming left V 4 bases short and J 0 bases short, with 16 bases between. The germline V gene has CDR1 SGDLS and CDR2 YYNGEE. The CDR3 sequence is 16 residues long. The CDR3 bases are TGTGCCAGCAGCCCTCAAGTGGGGGGCTTGAACACTGAAGCTTTCTTT. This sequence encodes CASSPQVGGLNTEAFF.

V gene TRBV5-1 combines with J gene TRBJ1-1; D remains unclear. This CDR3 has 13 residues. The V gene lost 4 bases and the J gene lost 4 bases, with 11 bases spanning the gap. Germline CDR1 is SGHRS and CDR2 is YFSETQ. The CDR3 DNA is TGCGCCAGCAGCGTGGTGGGTCTCACTGAAGCTTTCTTT. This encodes CASSVVGLTEAFF. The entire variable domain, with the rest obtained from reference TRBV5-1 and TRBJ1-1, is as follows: KAGVTQTPRYLIKTRGQQVTLSCSPISGHRSVSWYQQTPGQGLQFLFEYFSETQRNKGNFPGRFSGRQFSNSRSEMNVSTLELGDSALYLCASSVVGLTEAFFGQGTRLTVV.

Here the CDR3 reads CASSIEGENSNQPQHF. The CDR3 DNA follows: TGTGCCAGTAGTATTGAGGGGGAAAATAGCAATCAGCCCCAGCATTTT. The chain joins TRBV19 to TRBJ1-5; D is perhaps TRBD1 (6 bases). The CDR3 consists of 16 residues. CDR1 is LNHDA and CDR2 is SQIVND in the germline V gene (reference sequence). Trimming left V 3 bases short and J 0 bases short, with 12 bases between.

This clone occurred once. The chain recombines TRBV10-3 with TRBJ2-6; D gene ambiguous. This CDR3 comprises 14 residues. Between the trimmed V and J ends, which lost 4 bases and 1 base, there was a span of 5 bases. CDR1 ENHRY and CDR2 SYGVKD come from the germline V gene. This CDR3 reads CAISAGSGANVLTF. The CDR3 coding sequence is TGTGCCATCAGTGCCGGGTCTGGGGCCAACGTCCTGACTTTC.

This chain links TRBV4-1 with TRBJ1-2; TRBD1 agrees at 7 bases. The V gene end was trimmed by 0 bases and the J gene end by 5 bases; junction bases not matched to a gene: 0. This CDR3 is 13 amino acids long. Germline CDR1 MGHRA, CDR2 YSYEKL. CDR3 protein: CASSQEGQYGYTF. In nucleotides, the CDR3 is TGCGCCAGCAGCCAAGAGGGACAGTATGGCTACACCTTC.

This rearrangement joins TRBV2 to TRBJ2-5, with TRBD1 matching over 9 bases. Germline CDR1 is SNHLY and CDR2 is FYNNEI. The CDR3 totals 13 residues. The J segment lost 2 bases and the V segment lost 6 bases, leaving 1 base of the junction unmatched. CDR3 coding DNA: TGTGCCAGCAGCGGACAGGGGCAAGAGACCCAGTACTTC. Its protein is CASSGQGQETQYF.

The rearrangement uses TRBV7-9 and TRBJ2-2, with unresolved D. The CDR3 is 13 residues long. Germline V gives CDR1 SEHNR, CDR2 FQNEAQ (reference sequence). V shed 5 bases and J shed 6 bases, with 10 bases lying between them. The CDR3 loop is CASSRPGAGELFF. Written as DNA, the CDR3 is TGTGCCAGCAGCCGCCCGGGTGCCGGGGAGCTGTTTTTT.

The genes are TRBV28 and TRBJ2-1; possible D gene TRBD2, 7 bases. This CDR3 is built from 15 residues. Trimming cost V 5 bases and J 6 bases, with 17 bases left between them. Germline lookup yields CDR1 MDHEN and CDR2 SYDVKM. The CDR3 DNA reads TGTGCCAGCAGTCTACAGAGGGGGGGTGGCAATGAGCAGTTCTTC. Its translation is CASSLQRGGGNEQFF.

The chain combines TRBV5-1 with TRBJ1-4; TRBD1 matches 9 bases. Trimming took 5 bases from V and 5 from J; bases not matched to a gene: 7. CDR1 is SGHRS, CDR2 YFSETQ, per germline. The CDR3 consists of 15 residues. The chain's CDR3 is CASSFGTGLNEKLFF. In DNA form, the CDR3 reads TGCGCCAGCAGTTTCGGGACAGGGTTAAATGAAAAACTGTTTTTT.

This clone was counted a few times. The CDR3 DNA is TGTGCCAGCAGTTACCGACTAGCGGGGGAGCTGTTTTTT. It encodes CASSYRLAGELFF. The gene calls are TRBV27 and TRBJ2-2; 8 bases fit TRBD2. From germline, CDR1 is MNHEY and CDR2 SMNVEV (reference sequence). The CDR3 loop spans 13 amino acids. The V and J ends lost 4 bases and 8 bases, in that order; junction bases with no gene match: 3.

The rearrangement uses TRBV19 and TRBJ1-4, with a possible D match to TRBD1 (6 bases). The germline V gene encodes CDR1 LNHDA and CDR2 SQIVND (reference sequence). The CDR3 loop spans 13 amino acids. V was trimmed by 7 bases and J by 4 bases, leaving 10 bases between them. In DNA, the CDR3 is TGTGCCAGTACGGACAGCGATAATGAAAAACTGTTTTTT. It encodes CASTDSDNEKLFF.

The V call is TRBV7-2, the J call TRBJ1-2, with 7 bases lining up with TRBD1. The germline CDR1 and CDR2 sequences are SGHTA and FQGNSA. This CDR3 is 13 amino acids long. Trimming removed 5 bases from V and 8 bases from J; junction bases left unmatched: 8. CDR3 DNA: TGTGCCAGCAGCCCGAGACAGGGAGGAGGCTACACCTTC. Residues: CASSPRQGGGYTF. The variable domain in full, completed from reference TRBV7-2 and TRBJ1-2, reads GAGVSQSPSNKVTEKGKDVELRCDPISGHTALYWYRQSLGQGLEFLIYFQGNSAPDKSGLPSDRFSAERTGGSVSTLTIQRTQQEDSAVYLCASSPRQGGGYTFGSGTRLTVV.

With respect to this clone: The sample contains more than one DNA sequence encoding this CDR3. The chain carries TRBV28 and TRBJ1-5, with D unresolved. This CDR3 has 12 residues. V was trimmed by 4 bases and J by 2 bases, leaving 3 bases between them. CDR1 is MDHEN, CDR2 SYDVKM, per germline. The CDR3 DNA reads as TGTGCCAGCAGTTCCGGCAATCAGCCCCAGCATTTT. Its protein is CASSSGNQPQHF.

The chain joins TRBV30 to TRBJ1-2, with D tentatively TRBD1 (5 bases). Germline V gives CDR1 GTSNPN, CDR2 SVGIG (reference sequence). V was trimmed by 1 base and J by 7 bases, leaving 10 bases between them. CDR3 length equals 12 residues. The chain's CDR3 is CAWSAQGGGYTF. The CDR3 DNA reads TGTGCCTGGAGTGCCCAGGGTGGTGGCTACACCTTC.

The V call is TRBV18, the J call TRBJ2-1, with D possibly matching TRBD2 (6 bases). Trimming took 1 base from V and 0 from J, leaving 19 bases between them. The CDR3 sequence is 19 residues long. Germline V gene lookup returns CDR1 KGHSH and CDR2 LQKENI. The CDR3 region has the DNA TGTGCCAGCTCACCACTCCCGGGGGTAGGAAGGGCCTCCTACAATGAGCAGTTCTTC. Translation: CASSPLPGVGRASYNEQFF. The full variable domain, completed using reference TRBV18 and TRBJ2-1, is NAGVMQNPRHLVRRRGQEARLRCSPMKGHSHVYWYRQLPEEGLKFMVYLQKENIIDESGMPKERFSAEFPKEGPSILRIQQVVRGDSAAYFCASSPLPGVGRASYNEQFFGPGTRLTVL.

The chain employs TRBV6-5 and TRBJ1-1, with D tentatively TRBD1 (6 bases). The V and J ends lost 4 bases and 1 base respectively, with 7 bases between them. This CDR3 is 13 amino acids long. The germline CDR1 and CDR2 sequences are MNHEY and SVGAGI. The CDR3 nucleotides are TGTGCCAGCAGTTGGGGACAGAACACTGAAGCTTTCTTT. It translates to CASSWGQNTEAFF.

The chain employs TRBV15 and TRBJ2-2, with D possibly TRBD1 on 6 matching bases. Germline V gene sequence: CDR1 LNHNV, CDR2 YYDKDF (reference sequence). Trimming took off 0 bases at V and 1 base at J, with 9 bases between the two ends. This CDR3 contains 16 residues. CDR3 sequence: CATSRDQGLNTGELFF. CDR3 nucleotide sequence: TGTGCCACCAGCAGAGACCAGGGGCTGAACACCGGGGAGCTGTTTTTT.

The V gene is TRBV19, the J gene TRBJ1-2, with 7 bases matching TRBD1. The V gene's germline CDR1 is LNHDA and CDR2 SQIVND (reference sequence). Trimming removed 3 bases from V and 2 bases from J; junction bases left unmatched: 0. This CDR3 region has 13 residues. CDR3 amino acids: CASSMGQNYGYTF. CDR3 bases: TGTGCCAGTAGTATGGGACAGAACTATGGCTACACCTTC.

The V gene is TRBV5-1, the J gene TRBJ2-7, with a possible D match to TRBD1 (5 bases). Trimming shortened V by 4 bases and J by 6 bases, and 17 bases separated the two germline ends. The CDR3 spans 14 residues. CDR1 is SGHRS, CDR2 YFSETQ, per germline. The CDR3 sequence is CASSLDRGIGEQYF. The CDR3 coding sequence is TGCGCCAGCAGCCTGGATAGGGGAATAGGCGAGCAGTACTTC.

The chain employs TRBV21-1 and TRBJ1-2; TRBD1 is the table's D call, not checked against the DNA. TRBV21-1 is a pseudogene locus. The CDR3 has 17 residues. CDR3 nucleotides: TGTGCCAGCAGCAACAGGACAGGGGGCGATCGGGGCTATGGCTACACCTTC. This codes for CASSNRTGGDRGYGYTF.

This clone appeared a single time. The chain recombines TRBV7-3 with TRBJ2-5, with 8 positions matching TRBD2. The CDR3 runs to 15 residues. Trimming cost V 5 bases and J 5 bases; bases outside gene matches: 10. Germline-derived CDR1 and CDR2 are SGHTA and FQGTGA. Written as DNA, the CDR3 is TGTGCCAGCAGCCGGAGCGGGGGTTTGTATGAGACCCAGTACTTC. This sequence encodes CASSRSGGLYETQYF.

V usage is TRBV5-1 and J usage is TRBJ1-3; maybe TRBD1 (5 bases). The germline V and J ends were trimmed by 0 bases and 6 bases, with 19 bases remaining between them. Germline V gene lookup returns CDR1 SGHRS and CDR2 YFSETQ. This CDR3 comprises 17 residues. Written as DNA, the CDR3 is TGCGCCAGCAGCTTGGATGGGGGATTTCAGTTTTTAAACACCATATATTTT. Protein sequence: CASSLDGGFQFLNTIYF.

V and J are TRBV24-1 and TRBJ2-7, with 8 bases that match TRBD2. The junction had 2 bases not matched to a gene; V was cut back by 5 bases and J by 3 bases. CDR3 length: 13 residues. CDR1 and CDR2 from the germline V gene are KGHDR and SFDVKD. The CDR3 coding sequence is TGTGCCACCAGTGGTGGGACTAGCTACGAGCAGTACTTC. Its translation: CATSGGTSYEQYF.

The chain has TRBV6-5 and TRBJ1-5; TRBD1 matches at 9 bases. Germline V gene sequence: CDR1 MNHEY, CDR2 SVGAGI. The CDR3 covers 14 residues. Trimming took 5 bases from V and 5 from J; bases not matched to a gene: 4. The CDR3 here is CASSRRTGDQPQHF. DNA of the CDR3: TGTGCCAGCAGTCGACGGACAGGGGATCAGCCCCAGCATTTT.

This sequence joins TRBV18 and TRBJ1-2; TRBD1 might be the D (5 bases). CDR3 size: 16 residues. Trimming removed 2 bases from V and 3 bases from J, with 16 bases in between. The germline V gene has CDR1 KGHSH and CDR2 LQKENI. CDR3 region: CASSPAGPGLDYGYTF. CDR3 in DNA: TGTGCCAGCTCACCAGCGGGACCGGGACTCGACTATGGCTACACCTTC. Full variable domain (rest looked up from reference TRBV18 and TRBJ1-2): NAGVMQNPRHLVRRRGQEARLRCSPMKGHSHVYWYRQLPEEGLKFMVYLQKENIIDESGMPKERFSAEFPKEGPSILRIQQVVRGDSAAYFCASSPAGPGLDYGYTFGSGTRLTVV.

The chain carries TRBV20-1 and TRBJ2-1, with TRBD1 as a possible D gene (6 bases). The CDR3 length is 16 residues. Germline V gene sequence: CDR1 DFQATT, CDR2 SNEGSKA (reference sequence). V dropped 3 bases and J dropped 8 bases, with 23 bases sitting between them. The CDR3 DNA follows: TGCAGTGCTAGTACCGGGACATCACACTACCATGATGAGCAGTTCTTC. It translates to CSASTGTSHYHDEQFF.